This TCR beta chain is drawn from a study of shared clonotypes between healthy human individuals. The study, taken as a whole, reports: It was only blood that was sampled, and tissue repertoires likely differ.

The table came from immunoSEQ multiplex PCR; TCRdb's copy has only in-frame clones and leaves some out. The profile shows fewer than 850,000 clones, roughly 88% of them singletons. The germline CDR1 and CDR2 sequences are SGHDT and YYEEEE. The CDR3 runs to 15 residues. Germline trimming cut 3 bases from V and 4 bases from J; bases unmatched to any gene: 8. As regards this clone: The antigen is not known.

Sequencing was performed on memory CD8+ T cells from PBMCs. Documented subset: CD45RO+ cells pooled with CCR7-negative TemRA cells. The V gene is TRBV5-6, the J gene TRBJ1-2; 8 nucleotides align to TRBD1. The source of this sequence is a man between 18 and 29 years old in good health. Some clones in this sample may be carry-over from other donors' samples. CDR3 DNA sequence: TGTGCCAGCAGCTCCTCCGGGACAGGCACCTATGGCTACACCTTC. This sequence encodes CASSSSGTGTYGYTF.